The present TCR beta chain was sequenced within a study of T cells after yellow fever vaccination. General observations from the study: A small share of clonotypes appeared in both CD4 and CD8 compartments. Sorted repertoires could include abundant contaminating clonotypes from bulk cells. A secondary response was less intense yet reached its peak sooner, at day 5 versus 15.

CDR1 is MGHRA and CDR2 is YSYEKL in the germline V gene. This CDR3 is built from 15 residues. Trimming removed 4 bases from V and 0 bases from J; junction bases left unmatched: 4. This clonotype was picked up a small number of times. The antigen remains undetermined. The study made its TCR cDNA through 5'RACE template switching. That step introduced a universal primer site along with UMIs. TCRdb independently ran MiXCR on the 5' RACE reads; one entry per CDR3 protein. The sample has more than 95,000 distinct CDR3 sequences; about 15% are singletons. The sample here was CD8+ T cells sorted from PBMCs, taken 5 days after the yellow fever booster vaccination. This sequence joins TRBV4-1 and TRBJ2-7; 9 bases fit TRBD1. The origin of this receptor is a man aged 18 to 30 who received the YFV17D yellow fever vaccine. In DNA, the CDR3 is TGCGCCAGCAGCCCGGGACAGGGATACTCCTACGAGCAGTACTTC. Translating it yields CASSPGQGYSYEQYF.